This is a list of T cell receptor beta chains from one sample in a study of blood T cell repertoires in COVID-19. TCRdb's table, derived via immunoSEQ multiplex PCR, lists solely in-frame clones and lacks some. The top ten clones hold approximately 4.5% of a sample with approximately 210,000 clones, roughly 91% of them seen once. Sequenced: peripheral blood. The receptors were gathered from a human donor in a cohort sampled during active COVID-19. Both conserved end residues are part of each CDR3. D genes are given only for firm matches. Clone sizes are given selectively: once, few, many, or a class where the clone is expanded.

CDR3 DNA | CDR3 protein | clone size | D gene | J gene | V gene
TGCAGCGCCGGACTAGCGGGGGGAAGGAATGAGCAGTTCTTC | CSAGLAGGRNEQFF | - | TRBD2 | TRBJ2-1 | TRBV29-1
TGTGCCAGCAGCTCGGCGGGGAAGATAAACGAAAAACTGTTTTTT | CASSSAGKINEKLFF | - | - | TRBJ1-4 | TRBV5-4
TGTGCCAGCAGGGGGCAGGGTAGTACCGGGGAGCTGTTTTTT | CASRGQGSTGELFF | - | - | TRBJ2-2 | TRBV2
TGTGCCAGCAGTCCACTAGCGGCCGGACCCTACGAGCAGTACTTC | CASSPLAAGPYEQYF | - | TRBD2 | TRBJ2-7 | TRBV2
TGCAGCGCAGGAGGGGGCAGGGGGCTTGAGACCCAGTACTTC | CSAGGGRGLETQYF | - | TRBD1 | TRBJ2-5 | TRBV29-1
TGTGCCACCAGTGATTCTAGGACTAGCTCCGGGGATGAGCAGTTCTTC | CATSDSRTSSGDEQFF | - | TRBD2 | TRBJ2-1 | TRBV24-1
TGTGCCAGCAGTGGGGGGGCCGGGGGTTACGAGCAGTACTTC | CASSGGAGGYEQYF | - | - | TRBJ2-7 | TRBV28
TGTGCCAGCAGCTCTGGGGCCTCTGGGGCCAACGTCCTGACTTTC | CASSSGASGANVLTF | - | - | TRBJ2-6 | TRBV7-9
TGCGCCAGCAGCCAAGATTATGCTCGGGGGAATAATTCACCCCTCCACTTT | CASSQDYARGNNSPLHF | - | - | TRBJ1-6 | TRBV4-3
TGTGCCAGTAGTTTGTTCCGGGAGCGCAATCAGCCCCAGCATTTT | CASSLFRERNQPQHF | - | - | TRBJ1-5 | TRBV19
TGTGCCAGTAGCTACGGGACAGCCTACAATGAGCAGTTCTTC | CASSYGTAYNEQFF | once | TRBD1 | TRBJ2-1 | TRBV19
TGTGCCAGCAGTTTCCACCTCTCGGGGGCCCAGCATTTT | CASSFHLSGAQHF | once | - | TRBJ1-5 | TRBV12-3/TRBV12-4
TGTGCCAGCAGCTTTCGGTCCCCCTACGAGCAGTACTTC | CASSFRSPYEQYF | - | - | TRBJ2-7 | TRBV5-5
TGTGCCAGCTCCCTGGGCTTTGAGCAGTTCTTC | CASSLGFEQFF | once | - | TRBJ2-1 | TRBV18
TGTGCCAGCAGCACCACGACAGGGGAACTGTTTTTT | CASSTTTGELFF | once | TRBD1 | TRBJ1-4 | TRBV7-8
TGTGCCAGCAGTGGAAGTAGGACAGGGGTAAGTTCACCCCTCCACTTT | CASSGSRTGVSSPLHF | - | TRBD1 | TRBJ1-6 | TRBV2
TGTGCCAGCAGCTACCAGGGGGCTTGGTTGGACACTGAAGCTTTCTTT | CASSYQGAWLDTEAFF | - | TRBD1 | TRBJ1-1 | TRBV5-8
TGCGCCAGCAGCTTTGCCGGGACTAAAGACTACGAGCAGTACTTC | CASSFAGTKDYEQYF | - | TRBD2 | TRBJ2-7 | TRBV5-1
TGTGCCAGCTCTGGGGAGCCTGGGGCCAACGTCCTGACTTTC | CASSGEPGANVLTF | - | - | TRBJ2-6 | TRBV6-4
TGTGCCAGCAGTTTAGCGAGTAAGACCCAGTACTTC | CASSLASKTQYF | - | - | TRBJ2-5 | TRBV12-3/TRBV12-4
TGCGCCAGCAGCTTGACCTTACTAGCGGGGGGCCCACAAGAGACCCAGTACTTC | CASSLTLLAGGPQETQYF | - | TRBD2 | TRBJ2-5 | TRBV5-1
TGTGCCAGCAGTTACGCGTGGGGGCGAGGAGATCAGCCCCAGCATTTT | CASSYAWGRGDQPQHF | - | - | TRBJ1-5 | TRBV6-2/TRBV6-3
TGTGCCAGTAGTACCGGGTTCACCGGGACACTAAGCACCGGGGAGCTGTTTTTT | CASSTGFTGTLSTGELFF | - | - | TRBJ2-2 | TRBV19
TGTGCCAGTAGTATGGAGGGTATTTCACCCCTCCACTTT | CASSMEGISPLHF | - | - | TRBJ1-6 | TRBV19
TGTGCCTGGAGTCCAGGGGGCCCAGAGACCCAGTACTTC | CAWSPGGPETQYF | - | TRBD1 | TRBJ2-5 | TRBV30
TGCAGCGTCCTCGGACAGGGCTTCTACGAGCAGTACTTC | CSVLGQGFYEQYF | - | TRBD1 | TRBJ2-7 | TRBV29-1
TGTGCCAGCAGCTTAAGGGGACAGGGGACGGAGACCCAGTACTTC | CASSLRGQGTETQYF | - | TRBD1 | TRBJ2-5 | TRBV11-2
TGTGCCAGCAGCCCGGGTTACTCTGGAAACACCATATATTTT | CASSPGYSGNTIYF | - | - | TRBJ1-3 | TRBV9
TGTGCCAGTAGCCCCCTTACAGGGAATGGCTACACCTTC | CASSPLTGNGYTF | - | - | TRBJ1-2 | TRBV19
TGTGCCAGCAGCGTAGTTGGGACTAGCGGGAGTGAGGAGCAGTTCTTC | CASSVVGTSGSEEQFF | - | TRBD2 | TRBJ2-1 | TRBV9
TGTGCCAGCAGTTTGGGGGAGGACGAGCAGTACTTC | CASSLGEDEQYF | - | - | TRBJ2-7 | TRBV12-3/TRBV12-4
TGTGCAAGTCGCCCAAGGGGGAACAATCAGCCCCAGCATTTT | CASRPRGNNQPQHF | - | - | TRBJ1-5 | TRBV12-2
TGTGCCAGCAGCCAAGTACTAGCGGGAGGGTATGCGGATGAGCAGTTCTTC | CASSQVLAGGYADEQFF | - | TRBD2 | TRBJ2-1 | TRBV4-2
TGTGCCTACCGCGGACTAGCGGGGTCCTACAATGAGCAGTTCTTC | CAYRGLAGSYNEQFF | few | TRBD2 | TRBJ2-1 | TRBV30
TGTGCCAGCAACCAGCGTGGCTCCCATGGCTACACCTTC | CASNQRGSHGYTF | - | - | TRBJ1-2 | TRBV6-5
TGTGCCAGCAGCCAAGGGGGGACATGGAAAGAGACCCAGTACTTC | CASSQGGTWKETQYF | once | - | TRBJ2-5 | TRBV3-1/TRBV3-2
TGTGCCAGCAGTCCCTTGAGCTCCTACGAGCAGTACTTC | CASSPLSSYEQYF | - | - | TRBJ2-7 | TRBV27
TGTGCCATCAGTGAGTCGGGACTAGTGAACTTCGAGCAGTACTTC | CAISESGLVNFEQYF | - | TRBD2 | TRBJ2-7 | TRBV10-3
TGCGCCAGCAGCCAACGAGCGGGACAGGGGGGAGGAGAGACCCAGTACTTC | CASSQRAGQGGGETQYF | - | TRBD1 | TRBJ2-5 | TRBV4-3
TGTGCCAGCAGCGGCAGGGGGTCCAACACCGGGGAGCTGTTTTTT | CASSGRGSNTGELFF | - | TRBD1 | TRBJ2-2 | TRBV11-3
TGCGCCAGCAGCCCCCGACAGGGGGGGGATGAGCAGTTCTTC | CASSPRQGGDEQFF | - | TRBD1 | TRBJ2-1 | TRBV4-1
TGTGCCAGCAGTCTAGCGGGAGTGAGTAATGAGCAGTTCTTC | CASSLAGVSNEQFF | - | TRBD2 | TRBJ2-1 | TRBV27